This T cell receptor beta chain was identified in a study of early T cells in non-severe SARS-CoV-2 infection (dated by TCRdb to the early 2020s). Context from the whole study: TCR sequencing used bulk RNA from unsorted whole blood, so alpha and beta chains could not be paired. The paper as a whole reports these results and caveats: VDJdb matching was skewed toward anti-spike CD8 responses, so virus-specific expansions were likely underestimated and private and CD4 specificities were missed.

The CDR3 sequence holds 15 residues, the cysteine and phenylalanine included. Only CDR3 DNA remains: 45 bases, in frame from the first base. Germline trimming: 6 bases from V, 2 bases from J; junction bases outside gene matches: 7. Per the germline V gene, SQVTM is the CDR1 and ANQGSEA is the CDR2. Libraries were built with 5' RACE. Sequencing took place on a NextSeq 500. Unique molecular identifiers were attached to individual cDNA molecules in the TCR library protocol so that sequencing error and PCR bias could be corrected. Both TCR alpha and beta chains were sequenced, and tight co-correlation was observed between alpha and beta sequence abundances in each sample. In the authors' own workflow: Decombinator V4 was used to annotate the V gene, J gene and CDR3 of the TCR sequences. TCRs were defined as expanded if a significant change between any two time points was detected under a Poisson model with p below 0.0001. TCR abundances were normalised to the total number of TCRs sequenced per sample and were expressed as counts per million. TRAV1-2 paired with TRAJ12, TRAJ20 or TRAJ33 defined MAIT TCRs, while TRAV10 paired with TRAJ18 defined iNKT TCRs. VDJdb, accessed on 1 November 2021, was searched for TCRs annotated for CMV, EBV and SARS-CoV-2, and TCRs annotated for more than one antigen were excluded. TCRdb trimmed public reads at Q25 via fastp, called clones via MiXCR and kept in-frame beta chains. Each record represents a unique CDR3 protein, reported with the most common genes and DNA among its rows. What appears here as the V and J calls and clone size reflects TCRdb's work, not the paper's. A total of roughly 86,000 distinct CDR3 sequences appear in this sample, about 6% of them only once. 7.8% of the sample is in the top ten clones.

Set within a cohort of healthcare workers in London, UK, this nested case-control study involved weekly PCR testing of nasopharyngeal swabs along with blood sampling. Healthcare workers were recruited between 23 and 31 March 2020, during the week of the UK lockdown, and were followed weekly for up to roughly 16 weeks. This clonotype showed up many times. The specificity of this receptor is unknown. Base qualities are missing; no much larger clone stands one base away. The sample was whole blood. The chain uses TRBV29-1 and TRBJ2-1, with 10 bases matching TRBD2. The source of this sequence is an adult who was a healthcare worker with PCR-confirmed SARS-CoV-2 infection or an uninfected control (not recorded which). The sequenced DNA: TGCAGCGTGGGCGATAGCGGGAGGACCTACAATGAGCAGTTCTTC. Its protein product is CSVGDSGRTYNEQFF.